This TCR beta chain was recorded in a study of T cells in Graves' hyperthyroidism and ophthalmopathy. Study-wide results and limits: In simple terms, a model built on 13 V-J features told ophthalmopathy apart from stable hyperthyroidism. Most thyroid clonotypes expanded above 0.001 appeared in blood too.

This clonotype was seen repeatedly, ten times or more. Its antigen is not known. The study left out patients who had uncontrolled infection, other autoimmune disease, pregnancy or lactation. Diagnosing involved the use of clinical symptoms, serum thyroxine and TRAb, thyroid ultrasound and orbital computed tomography. Germline CDR1 is MDHEN and CDR2 is SYDVKM. CDR3 length: 13 amino acids. V shed 6 bases, J shed 4 bases, and the junction held 3 bases outside the gene matches. It was RNA transcripts that yielded the amplified TCR beta CDR3 regions. First-round RT-PCR targeting the TCR CDR3 was performed with the HTBI primer set. TCRdb analysed the multiplex PCR reads with MiXCR anew, one entry per CDR3 protein. The repertoire holds 280,000 or so distinct CDR3 sequences, with around 15% as singletons.

The chain employs TRBV28 and TRBJ1-2, with 9 bases fitting TRBD1. The TCR was taken from a woman in her forties or fifties with Graves' hyperthyroidism that later progressed to Graves' ophthalmopathy. Sample: blood. CDR3 sequence reads: CASRTTGGYGYTF. CDR3 nucleotides: TGTGCCAGCAGGACGACAGGGGGCTATGGCTACACCTTC.